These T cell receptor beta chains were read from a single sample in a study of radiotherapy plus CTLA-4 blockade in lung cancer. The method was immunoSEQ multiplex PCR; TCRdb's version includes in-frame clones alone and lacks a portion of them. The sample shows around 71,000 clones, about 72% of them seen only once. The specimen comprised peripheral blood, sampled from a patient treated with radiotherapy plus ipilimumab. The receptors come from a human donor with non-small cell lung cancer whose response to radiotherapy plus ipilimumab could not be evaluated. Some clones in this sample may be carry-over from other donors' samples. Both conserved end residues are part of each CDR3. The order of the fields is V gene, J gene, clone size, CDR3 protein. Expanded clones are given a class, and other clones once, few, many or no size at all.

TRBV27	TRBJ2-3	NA	CASSSAGLNTDTQYF
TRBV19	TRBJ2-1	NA	CASSRTSGGWNEQFF
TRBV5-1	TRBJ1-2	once	CASSLGSQGFPFYGYTF
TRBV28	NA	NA	CASSSIAGAESYEQYF
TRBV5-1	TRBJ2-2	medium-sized	CASSLDSRSNTGELFF
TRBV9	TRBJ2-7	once	CASSEGGEQYF
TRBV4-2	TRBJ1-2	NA	CASSQDHSFNYGYTF
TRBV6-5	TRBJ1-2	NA	CASSAGGSGYTF
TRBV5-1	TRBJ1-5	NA	CASSALGDSNQPQHF
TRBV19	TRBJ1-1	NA	CASSTFGQGNTEAFF
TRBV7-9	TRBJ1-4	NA	CASSEPNRGLGEKLFF
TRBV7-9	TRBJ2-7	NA	CASSLVKGNSYEQYF
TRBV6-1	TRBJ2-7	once	CASSLTDSYEQYF
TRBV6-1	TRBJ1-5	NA	CASSEADPGQGNF
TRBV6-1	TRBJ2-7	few	CASGGFTSSYEQYF
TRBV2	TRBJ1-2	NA	CASRGTGKNYGYTF
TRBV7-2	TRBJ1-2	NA	CASSPRQGDGYTF
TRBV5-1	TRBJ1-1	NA	CASSLLDKNTEAFF
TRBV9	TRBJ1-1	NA	CASSVGTGALGEAFF
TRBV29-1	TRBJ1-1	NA	CSVGRTTVNTEAFF
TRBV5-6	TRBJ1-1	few	CASSLVVDTEAFF
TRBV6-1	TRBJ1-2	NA	CASSGSVRQGAGYTF
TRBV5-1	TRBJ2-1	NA	CASSRTMGQGYNEQFF
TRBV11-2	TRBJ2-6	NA	CASSLGHNSGANVLTF
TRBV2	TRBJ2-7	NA	CASSSRGQGYEQYF
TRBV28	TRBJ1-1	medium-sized	CASQGQTEAFF
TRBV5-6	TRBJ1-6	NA	CASSLIQGGYSPLHF
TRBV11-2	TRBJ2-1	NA	CASSSFSGGAVNQFF
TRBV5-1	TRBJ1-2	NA	CASSTAGGREYTF
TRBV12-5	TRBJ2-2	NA	CASGLIVGTPNTGELFF
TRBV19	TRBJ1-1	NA	CASSGVGFAEAFF
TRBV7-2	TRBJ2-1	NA	CASSLGAGAFNEQFF
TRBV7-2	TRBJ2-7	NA	CASSLGTGQGIYEQYF
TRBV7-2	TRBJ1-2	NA	CASSFHQGAYGYTF
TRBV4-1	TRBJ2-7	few	CASSQEEGRGGFYEQYF
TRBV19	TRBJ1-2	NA	CASSTPTTGSYGYTF
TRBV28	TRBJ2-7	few	CSTGPLYEQYF
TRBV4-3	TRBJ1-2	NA	CASGQQGGANYGYTF
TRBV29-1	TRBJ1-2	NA	CSARQGAGGYTF
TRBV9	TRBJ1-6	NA	CASSARTGGISPLHF
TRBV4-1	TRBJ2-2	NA	CASSWTSTGELFF
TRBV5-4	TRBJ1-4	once	CASSGGTGLNEKLFF
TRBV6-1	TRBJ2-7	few	CASSVEESPSYEQYF
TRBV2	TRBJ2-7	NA	CASRDRRRTSYEQYF
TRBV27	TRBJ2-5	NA	CASSLSGGTQYF
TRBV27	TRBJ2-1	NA	CASSTGTSGGARQFF
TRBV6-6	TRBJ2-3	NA	CASSPRSGGRTDTQYF
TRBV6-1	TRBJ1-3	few	CASSELGDTSGNTIYF
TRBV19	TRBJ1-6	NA	CASSIGQRSSYNSPLHF
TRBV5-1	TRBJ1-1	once	CASSLYGALANTEAFF
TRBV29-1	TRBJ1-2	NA	CSVEDHITQGRPYGYTF
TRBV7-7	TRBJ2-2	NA	CASSDREGIETGELFF
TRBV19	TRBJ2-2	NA	CASSIAMTGGWGTGELFF
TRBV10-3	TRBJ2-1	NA	CAISESVASGDYNEQFF
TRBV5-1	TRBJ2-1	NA	CASSWGAGPDEQFF
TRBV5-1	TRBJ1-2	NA	CASSPRPRGNYGYTF
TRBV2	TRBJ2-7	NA	CASSGDGGRNEQYF
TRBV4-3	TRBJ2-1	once	CASSQEGGSEQFF
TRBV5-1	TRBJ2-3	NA	CASSRVAGTDTQYF